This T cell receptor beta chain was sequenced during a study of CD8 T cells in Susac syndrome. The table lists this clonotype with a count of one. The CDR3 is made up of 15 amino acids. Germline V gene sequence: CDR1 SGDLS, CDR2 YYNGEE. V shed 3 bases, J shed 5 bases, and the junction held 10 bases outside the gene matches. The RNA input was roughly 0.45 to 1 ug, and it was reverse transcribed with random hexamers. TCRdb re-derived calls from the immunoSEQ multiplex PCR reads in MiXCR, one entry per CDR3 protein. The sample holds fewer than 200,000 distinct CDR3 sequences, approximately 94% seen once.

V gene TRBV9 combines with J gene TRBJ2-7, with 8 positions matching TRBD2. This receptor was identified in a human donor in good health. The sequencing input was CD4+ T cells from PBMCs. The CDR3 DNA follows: TGTGCCAGCAGCGATCCGGGACTAGGGGACCACGAGCAGTACTTC. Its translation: CASSDPGLGDHEQYF.